Listed here are 21 T cell receptor beta chains from one sample, sequenced in a study of blood T cells in healthy people across ages. PCR was performed a second time for about 7 to 12 cycles using a sample-barcoded 5' primer and a J-beta primer mix. TCRdb itself ran the 5' RACE reads through MiXCR, one entry per CDR3 protein. The sample lists roughly 1,500,000 distinct CDR3 sequences; 42% were seen once. What was sequenced was blood. These receptors all stem from a woman between 18 and 29 years old in good health.

The chain combines TRBV12-3 or TRBV12-4 with TRBJ1-1, with 7 bases fitting TRBD1. V was pared by 5 bases and J by 12 bases, with 6 bases of the junction left unmatched. The CDR3 is 11 residues long. This chain's CDR3 is CASSPGTVSFF. In nucleotides, the CDR3 is TGTGCCAGCAGTCCAGGGACAGTATCTTTCTTT.

This chain joins TRBV27 and TRBJ2-2, with 10 bases lining up with TRBD1. CDR3 length: 18 residues. Germline V lookup: CDR1 MNHEY, CDR2 SMNVEV (reference sequence). V was clipped by 3 bases and J by 1 base; unmatched bases: 8. This CDR3 is CASSFPRQGAGNTGELFF. For the CDR3, the DNA is TGTGCCAGCAGTTTCCCGAGACAGGGGGCGGGGAACACCGGGGAGCTGTTTTTT.

The chain is built from TRBV6-1 and TRBJ2-1; maybe TRBD2 (5 bases). The CDR3 has 14 residues. Germline CDR1 reads MNHNS; CDR2 reads SASEGT. Trimming stripped 2 bases from V and 4 bases from J, with 9 bases between. This CDR3 reads CASSEFTGYNEQFF. The CDR3 DNA reads TGTGCCAGCAGTGAATTTACGGGGTACAATGAGCAGTTCTTC.

J is TRBJ2-7 and V is TRBV9, with D uncertain. Looked up from germline, CDR1 is SGDLS and CDR2 is YYNGEE. Deletions cut 4 bases from V and 3 bases from J, with 17 bases between. CDR3 size: 15 residues. CDR3 in amino acids: CASSRAAESIYEQYF. CDR3 nucleotide sequence: TGTGCCAGCAGCAGAGCCGCAGAGTCGATCTACGAGCAGTACTTC.

This chain connects TRBV5-1 to TRBJ2-3, with TRBD2 identical over 7 bases. J lost 4 bases, V lost 0 bases, and 8 bases had no gene match. The CDR3 has 16 residues. Per the germline V gene, CDR1 is SGHRS and CDR2 is YFSETQ. The CDR3 region is CASSLAVGGSPDTQYF. CDR3 DNA: TGCGCCAGCAGCTTGGCCGTAGGCGGGAGCCCAGATACGCAGTATTTT.

This clonotype was recorded a few times. The genes are TRBV25-1 and TRBJ1-2, with 7 positions matching TRBD1. The CDR3 has 15 residues. V shed 6 bases, J shed 6 bases, and the junction held 13 bases outside the gene matches. The germline CDR1 and CDR2 sequences are MGHDK and SYGVNS. The CDR3 nucleotides read TGTGCCAGCAGCCGCCCTGGGGGCAGGGGGAATGGCTACACCTTC. Its protein product is CASSRPGGRGNGYTF.

The chain links TRBV27 to TRBJ2-3; 11 bases align to TRBD2. Germline V gene data show CDR1 as MNHEY and CDR2 as SMNVEV (reference sequence). This CDR3 contains 16 residues. Trimming took 6 bases from V and 2 from J; bases not matched to a gene: 7. CDR3 DNA: TGTGCCAGCAGCCGCATAGCGGGGGGGCTCACAGATACGCAGTATTTT. Encoded protein: CASSRIAGGLTDTQYF.

This clonotype has only a few counts. The chain uses TRBV29-1 and TRBJ2-5; possible D gene TRBD2, 6 bases. V was pared by 4 bases and J by 5 bases, with 14 bases between. CDR1 and CDR2 from the germline V gene are SQVTM and ANQGSEA. The CDR3 totals 13 residues. The CDR3: CSVARTEGETQYF. The CDR3 nucleotides are TGCAGCGTTGCCCGGACGGAGGGCGAGACCCAGTACTTC. Full variable domain (remainder filled in from reference TRBV29-1 and TRBJ2-5): SAVISQKPSRDICQRGTSLTIQCQVDSQVTMMFWYRQQPGQSLTLIATANQGSEATYESGFVIDKFPISRPNLTFSTLTVSNMSPEDSSIYLCSVARTEGETQYFGPGTRLLVL.

The chain links TRBV2 to TRBJ1-2; D unclear. The CDR3 is 14 residues long. Germline V CDR1 and CDR2: SNHLY, FYNNEI. Deletions cut 5 bases from V and 6 bases from J, with 16 bases between. CDR3 in DNA: TGTGCCAGCAGTCTTGGCCCCCCCGGCGATGGCTACACCTTC. Translating it yields CASSLGPPGDGYTF.

This clonotype was detected only a few times. The chain links TRBV12-3 or TRBV12-4 to TRBJ2-2; 10 bases are shared with TRBD1. This CDR3 region has 16 residues. The J segment lost 0 bases and the V segment lost 4 bases, leaving 2 bases of the junction unmatched. The CDR3 region has the DNA TGTGCCAGCAGTTCGGGGACAGGGGCGAACACCGGGGAGCTGTTTTTT. Amino acid sequence: CASSSGTGANTGELFF.

The V call is TRBV4-1, the J call TRBJ2-2; 10 bases line up with TRBD2. V lost 1 base and J lost 4; bases outside the gene matches: 9. In germline, CDR1 is MGHRA, CDR2 YSYEKL. CDR3 length: 18 residues. CDR3 nucleotide sequence: TGCGCCAGCAGCCAAGCGGTTAGCGGGGGGACGGTCACCGGGGAGCTGTTTTTT. This gives the protein CASSQAVSGGTVTGELFF.

This chain links TRBV6-5 with TRBJ1-2; D unresolved. V gave up 7 bases and J gave up 4 bases, with 7 bases separating them. In germline, CDR1 is MNHEY, CDR2 SVGAGI. The CDR3 covers 11 residues. The CDR3 is CASKAAYGYTF. The CDR3 nucleotides are TGTGCCAGCAAGGCAGCCTATGGCTACACCTTC.

This clonotype was recorded a few times. The chain has TRBV2 and TRBJ1-5; unclear D gene. Germline CDR1 and CDR2: SNHLY and FYNNEI. The CDR3 runs to 15 residues. V lost 3 bases to trimming and J lost 0 bases, with 9 bases between them. The CDR3 sequence is CASSESLYSNQPQHF. The CDR3 coding sequence is TGTGCCAGCAGTGAGAGCCTTTATAGCAATCAGCCCCAGCATTTT.

This clonotype has a single count. V usage is TRBV28 and J usage is TRBJ1-6; the D gene is possibly TRBD1 (5 bases). Germline lookup yields CDR1 MDHEN and CDR2 SYDVKM. The ends were cut back, 3 bases at V and 5 bases at J, with 14 bases in the middle. The CDR3 extends over 16 amino acids. CDR3: CASSLGLRGDNSPLHF. Here the CDR3 DNA reads TGTGCCAGCAGTTTGGGACTGCGGGGGGATAATTCACCCCTCCACTTT.

The gene calls are TRBV4-1 and TRBJ1-4; 10 bases map to TRBD1. The CDR3 spans 18 residues. Germline lookup yields CDR1 MGHRA and CDR2 YSYEKL. The V segment lost 4 bases and the J segment 6 bases; nucleotides outside the gene matches: 14. CDR3 nucleotides: TGCGCCAGCAGCCTCCGCCGACAGGGGGCTGGAGGTGATGAAAAACTGTTTTTT. This gives the protein CASSLRRQGAGGDEKLFF.

The V and J genes are TRBV10-3 and TRBJ2-1, with D hard to call. The V end lost 4 bases, the J end lost 4 bases, and 8 bases lay between the germline ends. This CDR3 comprises 13 residues. Germline loops: CDR1 ENHRY, CDR2 SYGVKD. The CDR3 nucleotides read TGTGCCATCAGTGGAGACGGTTACAATGAGCAGTTCTTC. It encodes CAISGDGYNEQFF.

The chain combines TRBV14 with TRBJ1-2; no definite D call. Deletions cut 7 bases from V and 8 bases from J, with 20 bases between. The CDR3 loop spans 14 amino acids. Germline CDR1 reads SGHDN; CDR2 reads FVKESK. The CDR3 reads CASTRRFFQEGYTF. Here the CDR3 DNA reads TGTGCCAGCACCCGGAGATTTTTTCAGGAGGGCTACACCTTC.

This chain links TRBV30 with TRBJ2-3; TRBD2 agrees at 13 bases. Germline CDR1 GTSNPN, CDR2 SVGIG (reference sequence). The V gene end was trimmed by 2 bases and the J gene end by 3 bases; junction bases not matched to a gene: 8. This CDR3 contains 17 residues. The CDR3 DNA reads TGTGCCTGGAGTCGGGAATGGACTAGCGGGGGAACAGATACGCAGTATTTT. This sequence encodes CAWSREWTSGGTDTQYF.

The genes are TRBV6-4 and TRBJ2-3; a possible D gene is TRBD2 (6 bases). Looked up from germline, CDR1 is MRHNA and CDR2 is SNTAGT. Trimming left V 3 bases short and J 2 bases short, with 12 bases between. The CDR3 consists of 15 residues. CDR3 sequence reads: CASSDSGAITDTQYF. The CDR3 bases are TGTGCCAGCAGTGATTCGGGAGCGATCACAGATACGCAGTATTTT.

The chain is built from TRBV12-3 or TRBV12-4 and TRBJ1-1, with a weak D call TRBD1 (5 bases). The CDR3 loop spans 17 amino acids. Deletions cut 1 base from V and 3 bases from J, with 18 bases between. The CDR3 DNA is TGTGCCAGCAGTTTAGTTTTTTTGGGGGGGGGATACACTGAAGCTTTCTTT. Encoded protein: CASSLVFLGGGYTEAFF.

The V and J genes are TRBV2 and TRBJ2-1, with D perhaps given as TRBD1 or TRBD2 (5 bases each). Trimming shortened V by 0 bases and J by 2 bases, and 5 bases separated the two germline ends. The CDR3 is 14 amino acids. CDR1 and CDR2 (germline): SNHLY, FYNNEI. Here the CDR3 reads CASSEAGAYNEQFF. As DNA, the CDR3 is TGTGCCAGCAGTGAAGCGGGGGCCTACAATGAGCAGTTCTTC.